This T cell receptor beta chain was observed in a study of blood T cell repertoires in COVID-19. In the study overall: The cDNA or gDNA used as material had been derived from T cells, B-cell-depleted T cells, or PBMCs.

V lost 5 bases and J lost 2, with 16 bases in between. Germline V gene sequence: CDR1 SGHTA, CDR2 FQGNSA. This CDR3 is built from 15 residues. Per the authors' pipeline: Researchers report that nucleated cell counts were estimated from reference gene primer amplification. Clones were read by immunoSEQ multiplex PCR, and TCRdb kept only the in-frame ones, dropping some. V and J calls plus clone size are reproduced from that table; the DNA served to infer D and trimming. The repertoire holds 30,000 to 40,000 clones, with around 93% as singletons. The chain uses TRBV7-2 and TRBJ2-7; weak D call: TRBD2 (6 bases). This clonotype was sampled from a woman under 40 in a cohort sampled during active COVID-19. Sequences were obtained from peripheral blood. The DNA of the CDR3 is TGTGCCAGCAGCCCGGGGACTCGAGTTGCCTACGAGCAGTACTTC. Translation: CASSPGTRVAYEQYF. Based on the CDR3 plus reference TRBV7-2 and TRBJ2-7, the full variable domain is GAGVSQSPSNKVTEKGKDVELRCDPISGHTALYWYRQSLGQGLEFLIYFQGNSAPDKSGLPSDRFSAERTGGSVSTLTIQRTQQEDSAVYLCASSPGTRVAYEQYFGPGTRLTVT.